Shown below are 22 T cell receptor beta chains from a single sample sequenced in a study of blood T cell repertoires in COVID-19. Sequencing was performed with immunoSEQ multiplex PCR; in TCRdb, only in-frame clones are kept and a portion is missing. The sample records 230,000 or so clones, nearly 90% being singletons. Source material: peripheral blood. The receptors were gathered from a woman aged 60 to 75 with COVID-19, enrolled during active disease.

This clone was seen a single time. This chain links TRBV5-1 with TRBJ1-3, with D possibly TRBD1 on 5 matching bases. Trimming removed 2 bases at V and 0 bases at J, with 12 bases between. Germline CDR1 and CDR2: SGHRS and YFSETQ. This CDR3 has 16 amino acids. The CDR3 loop reads CASSLQQASSGNTIYF. The CDR3 region has the DNA TGCGCCAGCAGCTTACAACAGGCGAGCTCTGGAAACACCATATATTTT.

The chain combines TRBV6-4 with TRBJ2-1; 14 nucleotides line up with TRBD2. Germline CDR1 is MRHNA and CDR2 is SNTAGT. CDR3 length equals 15 residues. Trimming took 3 bases from V and 9 from J; bases not matched to a gene: 4. The DNA of the CDR3 is TGTGCCAGCAGTGAGGGACTAGCGGGGGCAGGTGAGCAGTTCTTC. Translation gives CASSEGLAGAGEQFF.

V gene TRBV6-5 combines with J gene TRBJ1-4; D gene unclear. Trimming cost V 7 bases and J 5 bases, with 11 bases left between them. The CDR3 totals 13 residues. Looked up from germline, CDR1 is MNHEY and CDR2 is SVGAGI. The CDR3, as DNA: TGTGCCAGCACCCGTCTAGCAAATGAAAAACTGTTTTTT. It encodes CASTRLANEKLFF.

This chain connects TRBV7-2 to TRBJ1-6; a possible D gene is TRBD1 (5 bases). V was clipped by 5 bases and J by 6 bases, with 8 bases between them. The CDR3 sequence is 13 residues long. Germline loops: CDR1 SGHTA, CDR2 FQGNSA. Written as DNA, the CDR3 is TGTGCCAGCAGCGACAGATTTAATTCACCCCTCCACTTT. Its protein is CASSDRFNSPLHF.

As to this clone: Sequence at one end of the junction differs from germline and may be a read error. V and J are TRBV4-2 and TRBJ1-5, with TRBD1 matching 8 bases. CDR3 length: 15 residues. CDR1 is LGHNA, CDR2 YNFKEQ, per germline. The CDR3 region is CASSQDGQGNQPQHF. For the CDR3, the DNA is TGTGCCAGCAGCCAAGATGGACAGGGCAACCAGCCCCAGCATTTT.

Notes on this clone: The same CDR3 also results from other DNA sequences found in this sample. The genes are TRBV19 and TRBJ1-4, with 8 nucleotides matching TRBD1. Germline V gene sequence: CDR1 LNHDA, CDR2 SQIVND (reference sequence). With V trimmed by 4 bases and J by 0 bases, 7 bases remained unmatched. The CDR3 runs to 17 residues. In DNA, the CDR3 is TGTGCCAGTAGTAGACCGGGACAGGCCGCAACTAATGAAAAACTGTTTTTT. It codes for CASSRPGQAATNEKLFF. Combining the CDR3 with reference TRBV19 and TRBJ1-4 gives the whole variable domain DGGITQSPKYLFRKEGQNVTLSCEQNLNHDAMYWYRQDPGQGLRLIYYSQIVNDFQKGDIAEGYSVSREKKESFPLTVTSAQKNPTAFYLCASSRPGQAATNEKLFFGSGTQLSVL.

This chain connects TRBV19 to TRBJ1-5; 9 bases align to TRBD1. The CDR3 consists of 17 residues. The J segment lost 2 bases and the V segment lost 5 bases, leaving 10 bases of the junction unmatched. The germline V gene has CDR1 LNHDA and CDR2 SQIVND (reference sequence). CDR3: CASSDLPRTGGNQPQHF. The DNA of the CDR3 is TGTGCCAGTAGTGATTTACCTCGGACAGGGGGCAATCAGCCCCAGCATTTT.

The rearrangement uses TRBV2 and TRBJ1-1, with 8 bases that match TRBD1. Germline loops: CDR1 SNHLY, CDR2 FYNNEI. Trimming at V came to 6 bases and at J to 5 bases, leaving 11 bases not matched to a gene. This CDR3 region has 15 residues. The DNA of the CDR3 is TGTGCCAGCAGAGTAATCAGGGGGCTCAGGACTGAAGCTTTCTTT. It encodes CASRVIRGLRTEAFF.

V gene TRBV6-6 combines with J gene TRBJ2-6, with D possibly being TRBD1 (6 bases). V lost 5 bases and J 0 bases, leaving 14 bases between the germline ends. Germline values: CDR1 MNHNY, CDR2 SVGAGI (reference sequence). This CDR3 has 17 amino acids. CDR3 bases: TGTGCCAGCAGTCGTATGACAGGAGCCTCTGGGGCCAACGTCCTGACTTTC. This translates into CASSRMTGASGANVLTF.

The V gene is TRBV18, the J gene TRBJ2-1, with D maybe TRBD1 (5 bases). The germline CDR1 and CDR2 sequences are KGHSH and LQKENI. V lost 3 bases and J lost 11, with 8 bases in between. This CDR3 has 11 residues. For the CDR3, the DNA is TGTGCCAGCTCACCTCAGGGCCAGCAGTTCTTC. Translation: CASSPQGQQFF.

The chain has TRBV15 and TRBJ2-1; TRBD2 matches 8 bases. Germline-derived CDR1 and CDR2 are LNHNV and YYDKDF (reference sequence). The CDR3 runs to 15 residues. V trimming: 5 bases; J trimming: 2 bases; junction bases outside the gene matches: 5. DNA of the CDR3: TGTGCCACCAGCGGGACGGGGGGGGCCTACAATGAGCAGTTCTTC. Translating gives CATSGTGGAYNEQFF.

The chain recombines TRBV7-2 with TRBJ1-1; 10 nucleotides agree with TRBD1. Trimming cost V 6 bases and J 2 bases; bases outside gene matches: 9. The CDR3 has 16 amino acids. From germline, CDR1 is SGHTA and CDR2 FQGNSA. CDR3: CASSLPGQGPNTEAFF. The DNA for the CDR3 is TGTGCCAGCAGTCTTCCGGGACAGGGGCCCAACACTGAAGCTTTCTTT.

Points on this clone: Distinct nucleotide sequences in the sample also encode this CDR3. This rearrangement joins TRBV6-2 or TRBV6-3 to TRBJ1-1; 9 bases line up with TRBD1. Germline V lookup: CDR1 MNHEY, CDR2 SVGEGT. The CDR3 runs to 15 residues. The V and J ends lost 0 bases and 5 bases, in that order; junction bases with no gene match: 4. DNA of the CDR3: TGTGCCAGCAGTTACTCTGGACAGGGGCGGACTGAAGCTTTCTTT. Translating it yields CASSYSGQGRTEAFF.

This chain joins TRBV7-2 and TRBJ2-1, with TRBD2 matching over 10 bases. Germline loops: CDR1 SGHTA, CDR2 FQGNSA. V lost 6 bases and J lost 4; bases outside the gene matches: 6. The CDR3 sequence is 15 residues long. The chain's CDR3 is CASRKLAGTYNEQFF. CDR3 nucleotides: TGTGCCAGCAGGAAACTAGCGGGGACTTACAATGAGCAGTTCTTC.

On this clone itself: Other DNA sequences in this sample translate to the same CDR3. The chain links TRBV19 to TRBJ1-6, with a weak D call TRBD1 (6 bases). There are 14 residues in the CDR3. V was shortened by 1 base and J by 7 bases, with 8 bases between the two germline ends. Germline lookup yields CDR1 LNHDA and CDR2 SQIVND (reference sequence). The CDR3 loop reads CASSIGQANSPLHF. Written as DNA, the CDR3 is TGTGCCAGTAGTATAGGACAGGCGAATTCACCCCTCCACTTT.

V and J are TRBV7-2 and TRBJ2-3; 13 positions match TRBD2. The CDR3 spans 15 residues. Germline V gene sequence: CDR1 SGHTA, CDR2 FQGNSA. V lost 8 bases and J lost 6; bases outside the gene matches: 8. CDR3 DNA: TGTGCCAGCGGAAGACTAGCGGGGGGCCGGGATACGCAGTATTTT. Amino acids: CASGRLAGGRDTQYF.

The chain carries TRBV2 and TRBJ1-4, with D possibly TRBD1 on 5 matching bases. This CDR3 has 13 residues. V lost 9 bases, J lost 3 bases, and 11 bases lay in between. Germline V gene data show CDR1 as SNHLY and CDR2 as FYNNEI. The CDR3 is CARGGSANEKLFF. The CDR3 DNA reads as TGTGCCAGGGGGGGGTCGGCTAATGAAAAACTGTTTTTT.

DNA of the CDR3: TGTGCCAGTCAGGGGCCAAACTATGGCTACACCTTC. As protein: CASQGPNYGYTF. The rearrangement uses TRBV12-3 or TRBV12-4 and TRBJ1-2; the D gene is possibly TRBD1 (6 bases). This CDR3 has 12 residues. V lost 9 bases and J 2 bases, leaving 10 bases between the germline ends.

This clone was recorded only once. The chain couples TRBV5-6 to TRBJ2-3; D is possibly TRBD2 (5 bases). The germline V gene has CDR1 SGHDT and CDR2 YYEEEE. The ends were cut back, 6 bases at V and 3 bases at J, with 11 bases in the middle. The CDR3 loop spans 13 amino acids. In DNA, the CDR3 is TGTGCCAGCACTCGAGCGGTAACAGATACGCAGTATTTT. This translates into CASTRAVTDTQYF.

The chain couples TRBV5-4 to TRBJ2-5; tentatively, D is TRBD2 (5 bases). Trimming took off 0 bases at V and 5 bases at J, with 11 bases between the two ends. The CDR3 runs to 14 residues. Germline V gives CDR1 SGHNT, CDR2 YYREEE (reference sequence). This chain's CDR3 is CASSLGGSGETQYF. Written as DNA, the CDR3 is TGTGCCAGCAGCTTGGGGGGTTCGGGGGAGACCCAGTACTTC.

The chain employs TRBV6-5 and TRBJ1-6; TRBD1 matches at 9 bases. CDR1 and CDR2 (germline): MNHEY, SVGAGI. The V and J ends lost 2 bases and 5 bases, in that order; junction bases with no gene match: 1. The CDR3 length is 15 residues. The CDR3 reads CASSYGTGNNSPLHF. CDR3 coding DNA: TGTGCCAGCAGTTACGGGACAGGGAATAATTCACCCCTCCACTTT.

This clone was counted only a few times. The junction and the germline gene differ at one end; a read error may be behind it. The chain has TRBV19 and TRBJ1-1; no firm D call. Germline loops: CDR1 LNHDA, CDR2 SQIVND (reference sequence). The CDR3 totals 16 residues. The CDR3 protein is CASSILGRRKNAEAFF. The CDR3 bases are TGTGCCAGTAGTATACTAGGTAGGAGGAAGAACGCTGAAGCTTTCTTT.